Shown below are 13 T cell receptor beta chains from a single sample sequenced in a study of chemoradiotherapy in HPV16-positive cancers. Sequencing used immunoSEQ multiplex PCR; TCRdb keeps in-frame clones, though not all of them. The table has about 68,000 clones, more than 70% seen once. The material was blood, obtained from a patient who underwent chemoradiotherapy. The receptors come from a human donor with HPV-associated anogenital cancer.

The CDR3 region has the DNA TGTGCCAGCAAAATGGTGAACACTGAAGCTTTCTTT. Protein sequence: CASKMVNTEAFF. The gene calls are TRBV6-1 and TRBJ1-1; no firm D call. The CDR3 covers 12 residues. The germline CDR1 and CDR2 sequences are MNHNS and SASEGT. The ends were cut back, 7 bases at V and 0 bases at J, with 6 bases in the middle.

The J gene is TRBJ2-3, the V gene TRBV15, with D possibly being TRBD1 or TRBD2 (6 bases each). The CDR3 length is 16 residues. The V gene lost 1 base and the J gene lost 5 bases, with 16 bases spanning the gap. The germline V gene has CDR1 LNHNV and CDR2 YYDKDF (reference sequence). CDR3 nucleotides: TGTGCCACCAGCAGAGCGAAGGGGGGCACGGGAGATACGCAGTATTTT. Its translation: CATSRAKGGTGDTQYF. The full variable domain, in which reference TRBV15 and TRBJ2-3 provide the parts outside the CDR3, is DAMVIQNPRYQVTQFGKPVTLSCSQTLNHNVMYWYQQKSSQAPKLLFHYYDKDFNNEADTPDNFQSRRPNTSFCFLDIRSPGLGDTAMYLCATSRAKGGTGDTQYFGPGTRLTVL.

Here the CDR3 reads CASSVLEGYTF. The CDR3 DNA reads TGTGCCAGCAGTGTCCTTGAAGGCTACACCTTC. V gene TRBV6-6 combines with J gene TRBJ1-2; no clear D. CDR1 and CDR2 from the germline V gene are MNHNY and SVGAGI (reference sequence). The CDR3 contains 11 residues. The ends were cut back, 5 bases at V and 8 bases at J, with 9 bases in the middle.

The chain joins TRBV28 to TRBJ1-1; D might be TRBD1 (5 bases). The CDR3 sequence is 16 residues long. The germline V and J ends were trimmed by 5 bases and 1 base, with 17 bases remaining between them. Per the germline V gene, CDR1 is MDHEN and CDR2 is SYDVKM. The CDR3 loop is CASSPTRDPQNTEAFF. Here the CDR3 DNA reads TGTGCCAGCAGTCCTACCCGGGACCCCCAGAACACTGAAGCTTTCTTT.

This chain links TRBV11-3 with TRBJ2-7; D uncertain. The CDR3 has 12 residues. The V gene's germline CDR1 is SGHNT and CDR2 YENEEA. Trimming left V 5 bases short and J 7 bases short, with 12 bases between. This CDR3 is CASSDPRGEQYF. The DNA of the CDR3 is TGTGCCAGCAGCGACCCCCGTGGGGAGCAGTACTTC.

The CDR3 protein is CASLGRDGPYEQYF. DNA for the CDR3: TGTGCCAGTCTTGGTAGGGACGGACCCTACGAGCAGTACTTC. V usage is TRBV2 and J usage is TRBJ2-7; D tentatively reads TRBD1 or TRBD2 (5 bases each). Trimming shortened V by 9 bases and J by 2 bases, and 17 bases separated the two germline ends. The CDR3 is 14 amino acids. Per germline, CDR1 SNHLY and CDR2 FYNNEI.

The chain is built from TRBV19 and TRBJ1-4; 12 nucleotides align to TRBD1. Germline-derived CDR1 and CDR2 are LNHDA and SQIVND (reference sequence). CDR3 length: 15 residues. Trimming at V came to 7 bases and at J to 8 bases, leaving 8 bases not matched to a gene. Written as DNA, the CDR3 is TGTGCCAGTAAGAAGGGACAGGGGGCTGGCGAAAAACTGTTTTTT. Encoded protein: CASKKGQGAGEKLFF.

The chain uses TRBV4-2 and TRBJ2-2; possibly TRBD2 for D (6 bases). Between the trimmed V and J ends, which lost 1 base and 1 base, there was a span of 19 bases. The germline V gene encodes CDR1 LGHNA and CDR2 YNFKEQ. The CDR3 length is 19 residues. The CDR3 nucleotides read TGTGCCAGCAGCCAAGGGGCGGGGAGAACAACCGAGAACACCGGGGAGCTGTTTTTT. This codes for CASSQGAGRTTENTGELFF.

This chain joins TRBV9 and TRBJ2-5; TRBD1 matches 10 bases. J gave up 5 bases and V 4 bases, and 5 bases lay outside the gene matches. This CDR3 has 14 amino acids. CDR1 and CDR2 from the germline V gene are SGDLS and YYNGEE. The CDR3 DNA reads as TGTGCCAGCAGCAACCGGGACAGGGGTGAGACCCAGTACTTC. Protein product: CASSNRDRGETQYF.

The chain joins TRBV14 to TRBJ1-4; no firm D call. CDR3 length equals 13 residues. The V gene lost 1 base and the J gene lost 17 bases, with 17 bases spanning the gap. Germline values: CDR1 SGHDN, CDR2 FVKESK. DNA of the CDR3: TGTGCCAGCAGCCAAGTAACAACCGGCCACCGTTTTTTT. It encodes CASSQVTTGHRFF.

This chain joins TRBV21-1 and TRBJ1-3. TRBV21-1 is a known pseudogene. The length of the CDR3 is 16 residues. CDR3 residues: CASRYSGRRAGNTIYF. As DNA, the CDR3 is TGTGCCAGCAGATATTCAGGGAGGAGAGCTGGAAACACCATATATTTT.

The chain employs TRBV28 and TRBJ1-5; D is uncertain. V was pared by 5 bases and J by 3 bases, with 11 bases between. This CDR3 is 14 amino acids long. Germline values: CDR1 MDHEN, CDR2 SYDVKM. Here the CDR3 reads CASSRPGLNQPQHF. The DNA of the CDR3 is TGTGCCAGCAGTCGCCCCGGCCTCAATCAGCCCCAGCATTTT.

The V gene is TRBV19, the J gene TRBJ2-5; 9 nucleotides agree with TRBD2. Germline CDR1 and CDR2: LNHDA and SQIVND (reference sequence). The CDR3 length is 15 residues. Trimming cost V 4 bases and J 5 bases; bases outside gene matches: 8. The CDR3: CASSKGGRALETQYF. The CDR3 DNA is TGTGCCAGTAGTAAGGGCGGGAGGGCACTCGAGACCCAGTACTTC.